This entry is about one TCR beta chain. This clonotype is regarded as medium-sized (0.01 to 0.1%). Its recognized antigen is unknown. The input lacks base qualities; no much larger clone sits a single base away. The junction shows trimming of 8 bases on V and 6 bases on J, plus 11 bases between the germline ends. The germline V gene encodes CDR1 MGHDK and CDR2 SYGVNS. The CDR3 starts with the cysteine, ends with the phenylalanine, and has 12 residues. The CDR3 DNA has 36 bases and is translated from base 1. This entry belongs to a study of T cell repertoires in aging, cancer and after chemotherapy (dated by TCRdb to 2018 to 2020). About the full investigation: The donors fell into six age groups ranging from 30 or younger to 70 or older, and each group had at least three individuals. Healthy donor control TCR repertoires were recorded over several months to years and showed clear clonal overlap across re-sampling. The full dataset contained 8.5 million to 10 million TCR reads. Peripheral blood TCR beta repertoires from healthy donors and cancer patients were profiled to examine immunoaging and T cell reconstitution after chemotherapy. The cohort comprised 200 to 250 cancer patients, roughly 94 with hematological and 110 to 130 with solid cancers, plus 95 healthy donors as a reference group.

Using a mixed TRB-A/B primer pool, multiplex touch-down PCR amplified rearranged TRB sequences covering the V, D and J segments. Illumina adapters and sample indices were attached to the amplicons through two consecutive PCR reactions run with Phusion HS II polymerase. Amplicons were gel-purified using the NucleoSpin Gel and PCR Clean-up kit and were subsequently checked with Qubit and an Agilent 2100 Bioanalyzer. The libraries were sequenced on an Illumina MiSeq with 600-cycle, single-indexed, paired-end runs. The authors' analysis ran thus. TRB sequences were processed with MiXCR versions 2.12 and 3.0.5. Each unique CDR3 nucleotide sequence was treated as one clone, and only productive sequences with two or more reads were kept. Shannon diversity, evenness, clonality (one minus evenness), and alpha-parameterized diversity profiles from alpha 0 to 5 were included as repertoire metrics. The IGoR algorithm was used to calculate generation probabilities for clones in the paired samples taken before and after chemotherapy. The public sequencing data were trimmed at Q25 with fastp and processed into clonotypes with MiXCR by TCRdb, which kept only in-frame beta chains. Here each entry gathers all rows of one CDR3 protein and keeps the most common genes and DNA. For this entry, the V and J calls and clone size follow TCRdb and not the study's own pipeline. Here the sample has thousands of distinct CDR3 sequences; roughly 29% occur a single time. Roughly 3.9% of the sample rests with the top ten.

Genomic DNA extracted from peripheral blood, rather than sorted cells or RNA, was used as the source for amplification of TCR beta rearrangements. Broader findings and caveats from the paper: In both cancer cohorts, median generation probability rose over the chemotherapy interval, which suggests that the repertoire was reconstituted through rebound thymic output. According to the authors, the repertoire data do not permit conclusions about immunological memory after chemotherapy. In healthy donors, the decline in TCR diversity with age was mainly explained by loss of richness, whereas in cancer patients loss of evenness was also found to contribute. Compared with age-matched healthy donors, untreated patients with hematological or solid cancers had significantly lower TCR diversity and higher clonality in blood.

Sequencing input: blood. This TCR derives from a human donor in good health. The rearrangement combines TRBV25-1 with TRBJ2-1; the D gene lacks a confident call. The CDR3 has the sequence CASQTYVNEQFF. The DNA is as follows: TGTGCCAGCCAAACCTATGTCAATGAGCAGTTCTTC.